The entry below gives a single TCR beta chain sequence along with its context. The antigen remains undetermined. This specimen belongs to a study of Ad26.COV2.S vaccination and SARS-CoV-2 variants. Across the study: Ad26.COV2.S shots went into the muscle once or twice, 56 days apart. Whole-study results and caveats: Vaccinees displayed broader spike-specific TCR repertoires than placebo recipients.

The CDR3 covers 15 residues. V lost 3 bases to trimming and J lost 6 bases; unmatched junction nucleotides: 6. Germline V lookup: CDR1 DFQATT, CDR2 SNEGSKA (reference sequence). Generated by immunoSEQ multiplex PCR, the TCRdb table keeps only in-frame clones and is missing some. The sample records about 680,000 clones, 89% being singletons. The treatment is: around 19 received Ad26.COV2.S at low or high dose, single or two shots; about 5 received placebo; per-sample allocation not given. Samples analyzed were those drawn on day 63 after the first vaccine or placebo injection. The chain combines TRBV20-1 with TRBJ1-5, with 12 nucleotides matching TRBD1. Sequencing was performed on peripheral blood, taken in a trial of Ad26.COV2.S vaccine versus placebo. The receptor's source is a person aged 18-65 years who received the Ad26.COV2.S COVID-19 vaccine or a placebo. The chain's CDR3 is CSASPGTGGGQPQHF. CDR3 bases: TGCAGTGCTAGTCCCGGGACAGGGGGCGGTCAGCCCCAGCATTTT.